The sequence of this TCR beta chain was determined in a study of PD-L1 blockade in urothelial cancer. Study overall: Patients arrived having already received 0 to 3 prior chemotherapy regimens. The researchers analyzed blood 3 weeks (second dose) and 6 weeks after treatment start.

TCR analog templates of synthetic origin were spiked into each PCR. The data were produced by immunoSEQ multiplex PCR, yet TCRdb's version contains in-frame clones alone and is incomplete. The sample yields 90,000 to 130,000 clones, 91% seen once. The germline gives CDR1 SNHLY, CDR2 FYNNEI. Trimming removed 2 bases from V and 0 bases from J, with 5 bases in between. The CDR3 is 14 residues long. Noted time point: peripheral blood 6 weeks after treatment start. Patients had locally advanced or metastatic urothelial carcinoma. This clonotype was obtained from a man aged 60 to 69 with urothelial cancer. The gene calls are TRBV2 and TRBJ1-3; the D is unclear. Specimen: PBMCs, collected around atezolizumab (anti-PD-L1) treatment. The CDR3, as DNA: TGTGCCAGCAGTGAATTAGACTCTGGAAACACCATATATTTT. This codes for CASSELDSGNTIYF.